These T cell receptor beta chains were read from a single sample in a study of post-analysis software for immune sequencing data. MiXCR was run by TCRdb on the PCR reads, yielding one entry per CDR3 protein. This sample has fewer than 850,000 distinct CDR3 sequences, with about 43% found just once. Sequenced: blood. The receptors derive from a girl aged 5 to 17 with multiple sclerosis. The CDR3 runs from the conserved cysteine through the conserved F or W. Fields, in order: D gene, J gene, V gene, clone size, CDR3 protein, CDR3 DNA. D genes are given only for firm matches. Only part of the rows carry a size: once, few, many, or a class if the clone is expanded.

TRBD2	TRBJ2-5	TRBV7-9	-	CASSSRPWGGETQYF	TGTGCCAGCAGCTCCAGGCCGTGGGGGGGAGAGACCCAGTACTTC
-	TRBJ1-1	TRBV21-1	-	CERVGVPIEGTEAFF	TGTGAAAGGGTGGGGGTTCCCATTGAAGGCACTGAAGCTTTCTTT
-	TRBJ2-1	TRBV7-6	-	CASSLELSGGWDNEQFF	TGTGCCAGCAGCTTAGAGCTTAGCGGAGGTTGGGACAATGAGCAGTTCTTC
-	TRBJ2-7	TRBV28	-	CASSQAVAPSSYEQYF	TGTGCCAGCAGCCAGGCCGTGGCCCCCAGCTCCTACGAGCAGTACTTC
TRBD2	TRBJ2-1	TRBV20-1	few	CSASLWGGKNEQFF	TGCAGTGCTAGTCTTTGGGGGGGGAAAAATGAGCAGTTCTTC
-	TRBJ2-3	TRBV19	-	CASSIGSGSPFTDTQYF	TGTGCCAGTAGTATCGGTTCGGGCTCGCCCTTCACAGATACGCAGTATTTT
-	TRBJ1-1	TRBV6-1	-	CASKGLNTEAFF	TGTGCCAGCAAAGGGTTGAACACTGAAGCTTTCTTT
TRBD2	TRBJ2-1	TRBV5-4	-	CASSLVGGRSLYNEQFF	TGTGCCAGCAGCTTGGTTGGCGGGAGGAGTCTCTACAATGAGCAGTTCTTC
TRBD2	TRBJ2-1	TRBV12-5	-	CASGLVDLAGVSYNEQFF	TGTGCTAGTGGTTTGGTAGATCTGGCGGGAGTATCCTACAATGAGCAGTTCTTC
-	TRBJ2-4	TRBV4-3	few	CASSQDGAPWDIQYF	TGCGCCAGCAGCCAAGATGGGGCGCCCTGGGACATTCAGTACTTC
-	TRBJ2-7	TRBV6-1	few	CASRLQTVSYEQYF	TGTGCCAGCAGACTACAGACAGTGTCCTACGAGCAGTACTTC
-	TRBJ2-7	TRBV10-3	-	CAIRDPRVPEQYF	TGTGCCATCAGGGACCCCAGGGTCCCCGAGCAGTACTTC
TRBD1	TRBJ1-1	TRBV4-1	-	CASSQVPGGTEAFF	TGCGCCAGCAGCCAAGTCCCAGGGGGCACTGAAGCTTTCTTT
-	TRBJ1-1	TRBV7-3	-	CASSASTNTEAFF	TGTGCCAGCAGCGCCTCGACGAACACTGAAGCTTTCTTT
TRBD2	TRBJ2-4	TRBV29-1	few	CSVEGTRENIQYF	TGCAGCGTTGAGGGGACTAGGGAAAACATTCAGTACTTC
-	TRBJ2-7	TRBV10-3	-	CAISEGQVHEQYF	TGTGCCATCAGTGAGGGGCAGGTCCACGAGCAGTACTTC
TRBD1	TRBJ1-5	TRBV6-2/TRBV6-3	-	CASTRTGYSNQPQHF	TGTGCCAGCACCCGGACAGGGTATAGCAATCAGCCCCAGCATTTT
-	TRBJ2-7	TRBV7-9	-	CASSLGSGGLSSYEQYF	TGTGCCAGCAGCTTAGGGTCGGGGGGCCTTTCCTCCTACGAGCAGTACTTC
TRBD2	TRBJ2-7	TRBV11-2	few	CASSSSGGLIYEQYF	TGTGCCAGCAGCTCGAGCGGGGGACTCATCTACGAGCAGTACTTC
-	TRBJ1-2	TRBV7-2	-	CASSLGQGNYDYTF	TGTGCCAGCAGCTTAGGGCAGGGGAACTATGACTACACCTTC
-	TRBJ2-1	TRBV7-2	-	CASSIPGHSHYNEQFF	TGTGCCAGCAGCATCCCGGGACACTCCCACTACAATGAGCAGTTCTTC
TRBD1	TRBJ1-6	TRBV10-3	few	CAISEMPGGPPLHF	TGTGCCATCAGTGAAATGCCAGGGGGACCCCCCCTCCACTTT
TRBD2	TRBJ2-7	TRBV20-1	-	CSARAASSGGRTYEQYF	TGCAGTGCTAGAGCCGCCTCCTCTGGCGGGAGGACCTACGAGCAGTACTTC
-	TRBJ2-3	TRBV7-3	-	CASSLNFGDTQYF	TGTGCCAGCAGCTTAAATTTTGGAGATACGCAGTATTTT
-	TRBJ1-4	TRBV6-5	-	CASSYRGQDEKLFF	TGTGCCAGCAGTTACCGGGGTCAGGACGAAAAACTGTTTTTT
TRBD1	TRBJ2-2	TRBV29-1	-	CSVEVRDSWTGELFF	TGCAGCGTTGAGGTCCGGGACAGTTGGACCGGGGAGCTGTTTTTT
-	TRBJ2-5	TRBV7-8	-	CASSLDPMNEQYF	TGTGCCAGCAGCTTAGACCCTATGAATGAGCAGTACTTC
-	TRBJ2-1	TRBV2	once	CASSSLGVVSYNEQFF	TGTGCCAGCAGTTCCCTGGGGGTAGTCTCCTACAATGAGCAGTTCTTC
TRBD2	TRBJ2-1	TRBV6-2/TRBV6-3	few	CASSQTSGEQFF	TGTGCCAGCAGTCAGACTAGCGGAGAGCAGTTCTTC
TRBD2	TRBJ2-3	TRBV9	-	CASSVASGSSTDTQYF	TGTGCCAGCAGCGTGGCTAGCGGGAGTAGCACAGATACGCAGTATTTT
-	TRBJ2-3	TRBV7-3	few	CASSLDYASTDTQYF	TGTGCCAGCAGCTTAGATTACGCTAGCACAGATACGCAGTATTTT
TRBD1	TRBJ2-5	TRBV10-3	-	CAISESQGAHLETQYF	TGTGCCATCAGTGAGTCACAGGGGGCTCATCTGGAGACCCAGTACTTC
-	TRBJ1-2	TRBV7-4	-	CASSRGRQSYYGYTF	TGTGCCAGCAGTCGAGGAAGACAGAGTTACTATGGCTACACCTTC
TRBD1	TRBJ2-6	TRBV7-3	few	CASSSSTGGASGANVLTF	TGTGCCAGCAGCTCCTCGACAGGGGGCGCCTCTGGGGCCAACGTCCTGACTTTC
TRBD2	TRBJ2-7	TRBV29-1	few	CSGGGLAGTEQYF	TGCAGCGGTGGGGGACTAGCGGGAACCGAGCAGTACTTC
-	TRBJ1-1	TRBV14	-	CASSQGLATEAFF	TGTGCCAGCAGCCAAGGATTGGCAACTGAAGCTTTCTTT
-	TRBJ2-1	TRBV6-5	-	CASSYDDNNEQFF	TGTGCCAGCAGTTACGACGACAACAATGAGCAGTTCTTC
TRBD1	TRBJ2-3	TRBV29-1	few	CSVEDRDRGEYF	TGCAGCGTTGAAGATCGGGACAGGGGGGAGTATTTT
-	TRBJ2-7	TRBV12-3/TRBV12-4	-	CASNLDREQYF	TGTGCCAGCAATTTGGACCGCGAGCAGTACTTC
TRBD2	TRBJ2-1	TRBV15	few	CATSRGKLAGDEQFF	TGTGCCACCAGCAGAGGGAAGCTAGCGGGAGATGAGCAGTTCTTC
-	TRBJ2-3	TRBV11-2	few	CASSPPSADTQYF	TGTGCCAGCAGCCCCCCTAGCGCAGATACGCAGTATTTT